The TCR beta chain under discussion was sequenced for a study of blood T cell repertoires in COVID-19. For the study at large: Sources were T cells, B-cell-depleted T cells, or PBMCs; the material itself was cDNA or gDNA.

The V segment lost 4 bases and the J segment 6 bases; nucleotides outside the gene matches: 18. Germline V gene sequence: CDR1 SGHRS, CDR2 YFSETQ. The CDR3 loop spans 17 amino acids. A Seattle source enrolled patients during active infection and followed them longitudinally. Assay: immunoSEQ multiplex PCR; the TCRdb copy retains only in-frame clones and omits some. Of some 180,000 clones in the sample, roughly 79% are singletons; the top ten hold approximately 11%. The source is a woman between 40 and 50 years old with COVID-19, enrolled during active disease. The gene calls are TRBV5-1 and TRBJ1-2, with 7 bases matching TRBD1. The specimen was peripheral blood. For the CDR3, the DNA is TGCGCCAGCAGCCCGGGACAGTTCACCGCGAGAGGGGATGGCTACACCTTC. This gives the protein CASSPGQFTARGDGYTF.